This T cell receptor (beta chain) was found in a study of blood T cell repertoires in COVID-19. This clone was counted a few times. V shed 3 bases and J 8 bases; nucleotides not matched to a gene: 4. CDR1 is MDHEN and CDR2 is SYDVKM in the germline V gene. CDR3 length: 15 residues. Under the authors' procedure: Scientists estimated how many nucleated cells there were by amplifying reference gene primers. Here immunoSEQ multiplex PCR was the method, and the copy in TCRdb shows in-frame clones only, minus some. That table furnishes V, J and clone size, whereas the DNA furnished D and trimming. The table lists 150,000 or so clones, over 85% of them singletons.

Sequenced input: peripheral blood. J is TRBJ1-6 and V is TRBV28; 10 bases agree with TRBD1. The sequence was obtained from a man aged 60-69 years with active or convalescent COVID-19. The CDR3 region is CASSLTGGLDSPLHF. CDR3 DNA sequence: TGTGCCAGCAGTTTGACAGGGGGCTTGGATTCACCCCTCCACTTT.